This T cell receptor beta chain came from a study of CD8 T cells in ankylosing spondylitis. General study findings and limits: A TCR beta motif of under ten highly homologous variants seemed to mark ankylosing spondylitis blood.

Remarks on this clonotype: Antigen: not known.

The CDR3 runs to 14 residues. Germline V CDR1 and CDR2: MDHEN, SYDVKM. Unmatched junction bases numbered 10, after V lost 5 bases and J lost 8 bases. Generation of TCR beta libraries employed quantitative 5'-RACE incorporating molecular barcodes. MiXCR, applied by TCRdb to the 5' RACE reads, yields one record per CDR3 protein. The sample consists of 470,000 or so distinct CDR3 sequences, 25% to 30% of them appearing once. The TCR comes from a male donor with ankylosing spondylitis. Sequenced material: blood, either unsorted or a sorted T cell fraction (not recorded which). The chain joins TRBV28 to TRBJ1-2; 8 bases map to TRBD1. The CDR3 here is CASSVGQGWRGYTF. DNA for the CDR3: TGTGCCAGCAGTGTCGGACAGGGCTGGCGGGGCTACACCTTC.